The subject of this entry is one T cell receptor (beta chain). The antigen is unknown. These data belong to a study of cytomegalovirus exposure and HLA in healthy donors. Overall study results and limits: Further analysis was carried out later, and it showed several of the most significant clusters appearing linked to common viral pathogens. Earlier analysis found most TCR beta V segments productive about 90% or about 30% of the time. Researchers counted approximately 160 TCR beta chains as cytomegalovirus-associated. Across donors, most TCRs were seen rarely, yet some public ones were widespread.

Germline V CDR1 and CDR2: LGHNA, YSLEER. V gave up 5 bases and J gave up 2 bases; unmatched junction bases: 4. The CDR3 loop spans 14 amino acids. PCR primers comprised 60 Vbeta and 13 Jbeta primers. Sequencing used immunoSEQ multiplex PCR; TCRdb keeps in-frame clones, though not all of them. The sample includes around 160,000 clones, roughly 80% of them seen just once. Material: PBMCs. V gene TRBV4-3 combines with J gene TRBJ2-7; 9 bases agree with TRBD1. The source of this sequence is a male donor in good health and CMV-seropositive. The CDR3 region is CASSVRTGAYEQYF. The CDR3 bases are TGCGCCAGCAGCGTGAGGACAGGGGCCTACGAGCAGTACTTC.